This T cell receptor (beta chain) was obtained from a study of OX40 agonist ivuxolimab in advanced cancers. As for this clone: Its antigen is undetermined.

Using immunoSEQ multiplex PCR, the repertoire was profiled, and TCRdb retains in-frame clones only, with some absent. The sample lists some 66,000 clones, over 70% occurring once. Study findings and constraints: The average count of expanded clones was higher among CD8+ T cells than among CD4+.

V gave up 2 bases and J gave up 2 bases, with 15 bases separating them. Looked up from germline, CDR1 is ENHRY and CDR2 is SYGVKD. The CDR3 contains 16 residues. The sample in question was CD4+ or CD8+ T cells sorted from blood, obtained in a trial of the OX40 agonist ivuxolimab. This clonotype was obtained from an adult with an advanced solid tumor such as melanoma, head and neck, liver or kidney cancer. The V gene is TRBV10-3, the J gene TRBJ2-5; D is perhaps TRBD1 (6 bases). The CDR3 reads CAISEGELGGQETQYF. CDR3 DNA: TGTGCCATCAGTGAGGGTGAACTAGGGGGACAAGAGACCCAGTACTTC.